Below, 10 T cell receptor beta chains from the same sample are listed, as sequenced in a study of identical twins. TCRdb fed the 5' RACE reads into MiXCR, producing one record per CDR3 protein. The sample gives some 230,000 distinct CDR3 sequences, 6.5% of which show up once; more than 14% is in the top ten. The same specimen was also included in a second study, on T cells expressing NK-cell markers.

The sequenced material came from CD8+ T cells sorted from blood. The receptors stem from a woman aged 18-29 years in good health.

The CDR3 DNA reads TGCAGTGCCTCTGGGGACTCTACCTACGAGCAGTACTTC. As protein: CSASGDSTYEQYF. This chain uses TRBV20-1 with TRBJ2-7; a weak D match, TRBD2 (6 bases). V was clipped by 6 bases and J by 2 bases, with 14 bases between them. The CDR3 is made up of 13 amino acids. Germline V gene lookup returns CDR1 DFQATT and CDR2 SNEGSKA (reference sequence).

In this sample, this clonotype turned up a few times. This CDR3 reads CASSQYYTPTGEQFF. The CDR3 DNA follows: TGCGCCAGCAGCCAATACTACACCCCGACCGGGGAGCAGTTCTTC. This sequence joins TRBV4-3 and TRBJ2-1; no firm D call. V was clipped by 2 bases and J by 10 bases, with 18 bases between them. The CDR3 runs to 15 residues. Germline-derived CDR1 and CDR2 are LGHNA and YSLEER.

This clonotype came up many times. This chain connects TRBV29-1 to TRBJ1-2, with TRBD1 identical over 11 bases. The germline V gene encodes CDR1 SQVTM and CDR2 ANQGSEA. The CDR3 is 16 amino acids. The J segment lost 7 bases and the V segment lost 4 bases, leaving 14 bases of the junction unmatched. CDR3 in amino acids: CSVAGPVDRGLGGYTF. The CDR3 coding sequence is TGCAGCGTTGCGGGCCCGGTGGACAGGGGGCTCGGTGGCTACACCTTC. The full variable domain, its missing parts supplied by reference TRBV29-1 and TRBJ1-2, is SAVISQKPSRDICQRGTSLTIQCQVDSQVTMMFWYRQQPGQSLTLIATANQGSEATYESGFVIDKFPISRPNLTFSTLTVSNMSPEDSSIYLCSVAGPVDRGLGGYTFGSGTRLTVV.

This clonotype was seen repeatedly, ten times or more. The chain couples TRBV10-2 to TRBJ2-2; no clear D gene. The CDR3 extends over 12 amino acids. Trimming removed 10 bases at V and 3 bases at J, with 9 bases between. Germline CDR1 and CDR2: WSHSY and SAAADI. DNA of the CDR3: TGCGCCACCTTAAGAGACACCGGGGAGCTGTTTTTT. This encodes CATLRDTGELFF.

This clonotype was counted only a few times. The J gene is TRBJ2-2, the V gene TRBV21-1; the tabulated D call, TRBD1, remains unverified against the DNA. TRBV21-1 is deemed a pseudogene. This CDR3 region has 16 residues. The CDR3 bases are TGTGCCAGCAGCAAAGAAGCGGGAGAGGGGACCGGGGAGCTGTTTTTT. Protein: CASSKEAGEGTGELFF.

This clonotype has a handful of counts. The V and J genes are TRBV14 and TRBJ2-5, with D possibly TRBD2 on 5 matching bases. V dropped 0 bases and J dropped 9 bases, with 8 bases sitting between them. This CDR3 has 12 residues. CDR1 and CDR2 from the germline V gene are SGHDN and FVKESK. The CDR3 loop reads CASSQDPAAQYF. Written as DNA, the CDR3 is TGTGCCAGCAGCCAAGACCCAGCGGCCCAGTACTTC.

This clonotype was counted a few times. The V gene is TRBV9, the J gene TRBJ1-5, with D uncertain. The CDR3 runs to 15 residues. Trimming cost V 3 bases and J 1 base, with 11 bases left between them. Germline assignment: CDR1 SGDLS and CDR2 YYNGEE. The CDR3 reads CASSAGSGSNQPQHF. The CDR3 DNA reads as TGTGCCAGCAGCGCCGGGAGCGGGAGCAATCAGCCCCAGCATTTT.

Ten or more counts support this clonotype. The chain carries TRBV5-6 and TRBJ2-7; the D gene is possibly TRBD2 (5 bases). The germline V and J ends were trimmed by 3 bases and 4 bases, with 8 bases remaining between them. CDR1 and CDR2 from the germline V gene are SGHDT and YYEEEE. The CDR3 is 12 residues long. The chain's CDR3 is CASSSRGYEQYF. The CDR3 nucleotides are TGTGCCAGCAGCTCCCGGGGATACGAGCAGTACTTC.

The genes are TRBV12-3 or TRBV12-4 and TRBJ2-7; the D gene is possibly TRBD1 (5 bases). Trimming cost V 8 bases and J 2 bases, with 10 bases left between them. CDR3 length equals 12 residues. This CDR3 is CASGRVPYEQYF. The DNA for the CDR3 is TGTGCCAGCGGCAGGGTCCCCTACGAGCAGTACTTC.

This clonotype was detected a few times. The chain recombines TRBV10-3 with TRBJ2-7; TRBD2 might be the D (5 bases). Per the germline V gene, CDR1 is ENHRY and CDR2 is SYGVKD. The CDR3 is 14 residues long. V gave up 6 bases and J gave up 2 bases, with 14 bases separating them. The CDR3 region is CAISGRLKPYEQYF. CDR3 DNA: TGTGCCATCAGCGGCAGACTAAAGCCCTACGAGCAGTACTTC.